This T cell receptor (beta chain) appears in the sequencing data of a study of T cells after yellow fever vaccination (dated by TCRdb to about 2019). Concerning the study at large: The SMART-Seq v4 Ultra Low Input RNA kit was used to prepare libraries from fractions with low cell numbers. Two healthy male donors, one aged 18 to 29 and one aged 30 to 39 years, were included in the cohort. Blood samples were taken at several timepoints before and after primary and secondary immunization, and bulk PBMC replicates and cell subsets were isolated. To track T-cell clones before and after primary and booster YFV17D yellow fever vaccination, bulk TCR alpha and beta repertoires were sequenced longitudinally. Study-wide conclusions, independent of this receptor: FACS-sorted repertoires could contain abundant contaminating clonotypes from the bulk population, so computational filtering was required. Most clones expanded after primary vaccination (around 96% of CD4 and about 85% of CD8) were re-detected after the booster, suggesting that broad memory maintenance occurred. A small share of clonotypes occurred in both CD4 and CD8 compartments, likely arising from convergent recombination. The secondary T-cell response was weaker than the primary response but faster, peaking on day 5 instead of day 15. The study included only two donors, which limits how far the findings can be generalized.

The CDR3 covers 14 residues, taking in both the cysteine and the phenylalanine. CDR3 DNA is the only sequence kept; it has 42 bases, read in frame from the first base. The sample's treatment or condition label, decoded: live attenuated yellow fever vaccine strain. At each blood-draw timepoint, two biological replicates of bulk PBMCs were obtained. PBMCs were isolated from peripheral blood using a standard Ficoll-Paque protocol. RNA was extracted with TriZol from bulk PBMCs, CD4 and CD8 fractions, and dextramer-positive and dextramer-negative fractions. Notes on this clonotype: The target of this receptor is not known. Per-base qualities were not stored, and no clone one base away is much larger.

TCR cDNA was synthesized by 5'RACE template switching, which introduced a universal primer site and unique molecular identifiers. cDNA synthesis was primed from both the TCR alpha and TCR beta constant segments. Library amplification used two PCR steps, and the second PCR step added sample barcodes and sequencing adapters. Libraries were sequenced on Illumina HiSeq 2500 (2x100 bp) or NovaSeq (2x150 bp). The authors' analysis ran thus. Demultiplexing of reads and collapsing into UMI consensus sequences were performed with MIGEC, and V(D)J alignment was carried out with MiXCR. Vaccine-responding clonotypes were defined with edgeR using replicate PBMC samples, requiring FDR below 0.01 and a log2 fold change above 5 up to day 15. Bulk clonotypes were assigned CD4 or CD8 identity according to which sequenced CD4 or CD8 repertoire held them at higher abundance. The public reads were quality trimmed at Q25 with fastp and then assembled into clones with MiXCR by TCRdb, keeping productive beta chains. Rows with one shared CDR3 protein collapse into an entry with the most common genes and DNA. The V and J calls, along with clone size, are taken from TCRdb and not from the paper's own processing. Across this sample there are some 350,000 distinct CDR3 sequences, with approximately 10% seen only once. The ten largest clones represent roughly 18% of the sample.

Here the chain combines TRBV12-2 and TRBJ2-7. TRBV12-2 is noted as a pseudogene. The sequence derives from a man aged 18 to 29 who received the YFV17D yellow fever vaccine. Material: PBMCs, obtained on the day of the first yellow fever vaccination. The CDR3 region has the sequence CASRCLHSSYEQYF. In nucleotide form, the sequence is TGTGCAAGTCGCTGCTTGCACAGTAGCTACGAGCAGTACTTC.